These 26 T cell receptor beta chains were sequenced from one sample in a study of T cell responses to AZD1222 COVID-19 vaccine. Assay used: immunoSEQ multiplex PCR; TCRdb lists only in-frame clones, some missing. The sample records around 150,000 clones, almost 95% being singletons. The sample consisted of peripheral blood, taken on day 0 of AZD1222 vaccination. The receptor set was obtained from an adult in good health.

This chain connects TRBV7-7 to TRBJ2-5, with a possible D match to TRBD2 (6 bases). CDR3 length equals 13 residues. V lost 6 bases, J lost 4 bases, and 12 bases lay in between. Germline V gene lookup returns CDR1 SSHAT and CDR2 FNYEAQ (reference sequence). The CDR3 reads CASSLWGVETQYF. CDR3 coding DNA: TGTGCCAGCAGTCTTTGGGGGGTAGAGACCCAGTACTTC.

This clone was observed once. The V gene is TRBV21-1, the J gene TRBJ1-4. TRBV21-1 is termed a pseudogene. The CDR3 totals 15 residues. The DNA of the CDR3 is TGTGCCAGCAGCCCTAAAATGTATAACCCCCTGGAGATGTTTTTT. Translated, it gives CASSPKMYNPLEMFF.

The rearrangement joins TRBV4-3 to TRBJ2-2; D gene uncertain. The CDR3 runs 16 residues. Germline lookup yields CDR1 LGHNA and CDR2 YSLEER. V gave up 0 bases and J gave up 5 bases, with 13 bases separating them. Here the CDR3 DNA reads TGCGCCAGCAGCCAAGAACCCGGCCTAGAGACCGGGGAGCTGTTTTTT. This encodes CASSQEPGLETGELFF.

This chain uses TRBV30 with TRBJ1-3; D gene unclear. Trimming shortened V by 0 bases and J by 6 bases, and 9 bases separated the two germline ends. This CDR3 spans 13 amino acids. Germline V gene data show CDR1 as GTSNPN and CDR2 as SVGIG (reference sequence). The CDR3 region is CAWSVSVPNTIYF. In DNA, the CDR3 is TGTGCCTGGAGTGTATCGGTCCCAAACACCATATATTTT.

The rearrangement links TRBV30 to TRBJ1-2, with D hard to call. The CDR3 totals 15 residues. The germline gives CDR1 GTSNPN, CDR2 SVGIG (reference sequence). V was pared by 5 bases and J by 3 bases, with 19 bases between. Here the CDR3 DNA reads TGTGCCTGGGTCCCTGGAAGACTCGACCACTATGGCTACACCTTC. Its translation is CAWVPGRLDHYGYTF.

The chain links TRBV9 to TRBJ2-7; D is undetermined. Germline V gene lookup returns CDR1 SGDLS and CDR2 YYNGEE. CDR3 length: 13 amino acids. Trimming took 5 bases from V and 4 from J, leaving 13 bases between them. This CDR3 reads CASSLDGLYEQYF. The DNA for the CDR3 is TGTGCCAGCAGTCTTGACGGGCTTTACGAGCAGTACTTC.

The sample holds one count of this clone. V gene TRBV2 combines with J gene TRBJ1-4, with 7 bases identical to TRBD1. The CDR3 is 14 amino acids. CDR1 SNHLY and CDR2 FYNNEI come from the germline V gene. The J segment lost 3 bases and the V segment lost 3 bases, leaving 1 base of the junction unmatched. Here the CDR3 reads CASSETGSNEKLFF. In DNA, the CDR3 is TGTGCCAGCAGTGAGACAGGGTCTAATGAAAAACTGTTTTTT. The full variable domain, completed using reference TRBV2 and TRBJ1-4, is EPEVTQTPSHQVTQMGQEVILRCVPISNHLYFYWYRQILGQKVEFLVSFYNNEISEKSEIFDDQFSVERPDGSNFTLKIRSTKLEDSAMYFCASSETGSNEKLFFGSGTQLSVL.

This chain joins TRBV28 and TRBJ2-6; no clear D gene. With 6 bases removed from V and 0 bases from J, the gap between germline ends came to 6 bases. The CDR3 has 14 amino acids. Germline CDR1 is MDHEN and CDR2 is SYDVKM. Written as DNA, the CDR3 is TGTGCCAGCAGCCCGACCTCTGGGGCCAACGTCCTGACTTTC. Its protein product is CASSPTSGANVLTF.

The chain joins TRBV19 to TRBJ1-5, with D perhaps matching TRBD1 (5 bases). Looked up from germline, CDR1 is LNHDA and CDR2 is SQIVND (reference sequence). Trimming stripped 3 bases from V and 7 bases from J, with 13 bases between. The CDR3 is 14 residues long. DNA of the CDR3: TGTGCCAGTAGTATTCTTCAGGGAAACCAGCCCCAGCATTTT. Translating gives CASSILQGNQPQHF.

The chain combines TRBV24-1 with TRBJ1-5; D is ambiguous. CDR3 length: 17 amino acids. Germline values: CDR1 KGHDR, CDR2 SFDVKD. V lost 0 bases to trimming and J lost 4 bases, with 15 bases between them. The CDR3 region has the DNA TGTGCCACCAGTGATTTGGTCACAGTAGTTTGTAATCAGCCCCAGCATTTT. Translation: CATSDLVTVVCNQPQHF.

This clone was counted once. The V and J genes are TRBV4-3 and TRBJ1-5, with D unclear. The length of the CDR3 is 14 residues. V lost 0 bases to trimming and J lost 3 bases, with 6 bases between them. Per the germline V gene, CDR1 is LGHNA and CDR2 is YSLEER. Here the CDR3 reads CASSQEHNNQPQHF. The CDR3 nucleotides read TGCGCCAGCAGCCAAGAACACAACAATCAGCCCCAGCATTTT.

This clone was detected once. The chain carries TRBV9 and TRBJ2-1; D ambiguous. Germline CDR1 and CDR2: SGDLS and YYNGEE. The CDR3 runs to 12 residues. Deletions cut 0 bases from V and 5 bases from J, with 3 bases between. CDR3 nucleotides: TGTGCCAGCAGCGTAGGGGACAATGAGCAGTTCTTC. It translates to CASSVGDNEQFF.

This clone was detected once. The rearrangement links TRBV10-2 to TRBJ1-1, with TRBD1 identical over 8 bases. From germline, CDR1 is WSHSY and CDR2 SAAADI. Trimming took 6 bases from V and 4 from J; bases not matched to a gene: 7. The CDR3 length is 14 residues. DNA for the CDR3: TGCGCCAGCAGCTTAAACAGGGGGGGCACTGAAGCTTTCTTT. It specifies CASSLNRGGTEAFF.

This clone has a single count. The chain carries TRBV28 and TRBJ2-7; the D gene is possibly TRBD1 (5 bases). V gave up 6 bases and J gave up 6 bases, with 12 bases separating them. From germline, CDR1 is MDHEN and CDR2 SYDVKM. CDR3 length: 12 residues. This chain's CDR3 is CASSYLGREQYF. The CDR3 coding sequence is TGTGCCAGCAGCTACCTGGGGCGCGAGCAGTACTTC.

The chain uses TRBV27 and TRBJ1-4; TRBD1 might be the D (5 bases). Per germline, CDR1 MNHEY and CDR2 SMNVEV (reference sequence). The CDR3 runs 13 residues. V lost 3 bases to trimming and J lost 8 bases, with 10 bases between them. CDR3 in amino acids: CASSLGRDEKLFF. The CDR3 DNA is TGTGCCAGCAGTTTGGGCAGGGACGAAAAACTGTTTTTT. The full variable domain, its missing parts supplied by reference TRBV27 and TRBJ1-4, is EAQVTQNPRYLITVTGKKLTVTCSQNMNHEYMSWYRQDPGLGLRQIYYSMNVEVTDKGDVPEGYKVSRKEKRNFPLILESPSPNQTSLYFCASSLGRDEKLFFGSGTQLSVL.

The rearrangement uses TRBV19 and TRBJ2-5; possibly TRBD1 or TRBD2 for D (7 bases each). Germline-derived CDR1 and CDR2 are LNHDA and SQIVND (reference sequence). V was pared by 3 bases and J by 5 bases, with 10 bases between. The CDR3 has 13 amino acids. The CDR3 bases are TGTGCCAGTAGTATGCAGGGGGGGGAGACCCAGTACTTC. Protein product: CASSMQGGETQYF.

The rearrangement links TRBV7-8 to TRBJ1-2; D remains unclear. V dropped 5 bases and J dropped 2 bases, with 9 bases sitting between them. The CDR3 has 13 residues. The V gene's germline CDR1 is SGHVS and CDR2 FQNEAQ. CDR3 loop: CASSQPGNYGYTF. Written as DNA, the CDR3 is TGTGCCAGCAGCCAGCCGGGAAACTATGGCTACACCTTC.

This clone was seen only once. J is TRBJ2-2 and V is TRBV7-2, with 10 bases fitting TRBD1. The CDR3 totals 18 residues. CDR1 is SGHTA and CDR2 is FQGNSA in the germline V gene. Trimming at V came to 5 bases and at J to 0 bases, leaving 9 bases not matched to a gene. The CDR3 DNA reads TGTGCCAGCAGCCCCCGGGACAGGGGACTTACGAACACCGGGGAGCTGTTTTTT. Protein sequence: CASSPRDRGLTNTGELFF.

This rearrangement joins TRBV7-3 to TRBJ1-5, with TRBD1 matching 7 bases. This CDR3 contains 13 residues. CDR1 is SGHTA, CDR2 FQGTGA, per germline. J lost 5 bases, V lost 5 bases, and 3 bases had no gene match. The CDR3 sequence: CASSPDRDQPQHF. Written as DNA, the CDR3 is TGTGCCAGCAGCCCTGACAGGGATCAGCCCCAGCATTTT. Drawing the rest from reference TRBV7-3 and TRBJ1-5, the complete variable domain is GAGVSQTPSNKVTEKGKYVELRCDPISGHTALYWYRQSLGQGPEFLIYFQGTGAADDSGLPNDRFFAVRPEGSVSTLKIQRTERGDSAVYLCASSPDRDQPQHFGDGTRLSIL.

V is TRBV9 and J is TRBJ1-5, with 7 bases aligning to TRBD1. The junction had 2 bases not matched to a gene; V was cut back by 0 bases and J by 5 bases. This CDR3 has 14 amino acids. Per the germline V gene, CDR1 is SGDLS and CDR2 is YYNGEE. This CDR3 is CASSVGTGDQPQHF. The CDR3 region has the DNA TGTGCCAGCAGCGTAGGTACAGGGGATCAGCCCCAGCATTTT.

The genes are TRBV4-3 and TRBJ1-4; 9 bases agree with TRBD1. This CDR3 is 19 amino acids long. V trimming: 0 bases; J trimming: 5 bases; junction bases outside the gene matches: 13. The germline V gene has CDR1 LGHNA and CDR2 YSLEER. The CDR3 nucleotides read TGCGCCAGCAGCCAAGAGTTGGGACAGGGATGGGGCGGGAATGAAAAACTGTTTTTT. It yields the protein CASSQELGQGWGGNEKLFF.

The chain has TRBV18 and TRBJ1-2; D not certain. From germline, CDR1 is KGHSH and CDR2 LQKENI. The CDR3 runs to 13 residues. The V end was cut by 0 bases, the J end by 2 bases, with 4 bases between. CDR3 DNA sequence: TGTGCCAGCTCACCACCAGAGAACTATGGCTACACCTTC. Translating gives CASSPPENYGYTF.

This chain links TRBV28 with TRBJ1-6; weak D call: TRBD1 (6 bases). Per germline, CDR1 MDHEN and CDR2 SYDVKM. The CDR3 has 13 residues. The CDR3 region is CAHSGGQNSPLHF. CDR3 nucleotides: TGTGCGCACTCGGGGGGGCAGAATTCACCCCTCCACTTT.

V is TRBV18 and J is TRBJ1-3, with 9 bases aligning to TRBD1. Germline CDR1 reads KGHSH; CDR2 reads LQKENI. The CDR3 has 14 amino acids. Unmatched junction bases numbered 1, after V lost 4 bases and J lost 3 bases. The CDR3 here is CASSRDRDGNTIYF. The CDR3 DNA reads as TGTGCCAGCTCACGGGACAGGGATGGAAACACCATATATTTT.

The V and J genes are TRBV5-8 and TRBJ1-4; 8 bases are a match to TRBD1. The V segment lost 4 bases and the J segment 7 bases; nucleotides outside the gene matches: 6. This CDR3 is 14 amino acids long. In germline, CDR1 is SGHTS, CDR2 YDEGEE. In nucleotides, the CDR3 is TGTGCCAGCAGCCTGGACAGGGTGGTTGAAAAACTGTTTTTT. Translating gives CASSLDRVVEKLFF. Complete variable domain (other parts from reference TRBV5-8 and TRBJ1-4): EAGVTQSPTHLIKTRGQQATLRCSPISGHTSVYWYQQALGLGLQFLLWYDEGEERNRGNFPPRFSGRQFPNYSSELNVNALELEDSALYLCASSLDRVVEKLFFGSGTQLSVL.

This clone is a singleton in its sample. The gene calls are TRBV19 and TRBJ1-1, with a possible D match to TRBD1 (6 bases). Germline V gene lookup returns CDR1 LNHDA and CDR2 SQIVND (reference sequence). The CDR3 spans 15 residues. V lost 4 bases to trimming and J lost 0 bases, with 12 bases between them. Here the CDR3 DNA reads TGTGCCAGTAGTACCCCCGGGACAATGAACACTGAAGCTTTCTTT. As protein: CASSTPGTMNTEAFF.